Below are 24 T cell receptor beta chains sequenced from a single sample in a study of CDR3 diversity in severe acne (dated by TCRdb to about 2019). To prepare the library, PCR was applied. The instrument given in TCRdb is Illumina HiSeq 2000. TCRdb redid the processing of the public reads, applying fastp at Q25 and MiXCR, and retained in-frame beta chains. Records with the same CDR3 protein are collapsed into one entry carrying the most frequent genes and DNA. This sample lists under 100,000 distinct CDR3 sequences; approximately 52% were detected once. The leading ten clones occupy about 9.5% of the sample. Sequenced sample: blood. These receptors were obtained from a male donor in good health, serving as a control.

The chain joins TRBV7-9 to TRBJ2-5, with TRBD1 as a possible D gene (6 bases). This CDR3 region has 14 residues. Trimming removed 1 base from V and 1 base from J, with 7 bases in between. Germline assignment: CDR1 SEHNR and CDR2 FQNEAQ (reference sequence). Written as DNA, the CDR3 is TGTGCCAGCAGCTTAGGGACAGCCCAAGAGACCCAGTACTTC. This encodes CASSLGTAQETQYF.

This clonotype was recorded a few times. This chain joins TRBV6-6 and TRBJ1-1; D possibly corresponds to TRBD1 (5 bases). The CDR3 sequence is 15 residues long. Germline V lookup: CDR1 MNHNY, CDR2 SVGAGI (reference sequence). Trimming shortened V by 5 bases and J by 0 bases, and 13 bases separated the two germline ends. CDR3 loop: CASSVDSKMNTEAFF. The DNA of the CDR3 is TGTGCCAGCAGTGTAGACAGTAAGATGAACACTGAAGCTTTCTTT.

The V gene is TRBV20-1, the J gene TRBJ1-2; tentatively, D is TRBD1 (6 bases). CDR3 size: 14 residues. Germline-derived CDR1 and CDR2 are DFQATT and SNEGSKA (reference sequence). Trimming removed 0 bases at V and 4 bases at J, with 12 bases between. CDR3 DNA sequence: TGCAGTGCTAGAGAAGGGGGGGGTGTCTATGGCTACACCTTC. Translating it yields CSAREGGGVYGYTF.

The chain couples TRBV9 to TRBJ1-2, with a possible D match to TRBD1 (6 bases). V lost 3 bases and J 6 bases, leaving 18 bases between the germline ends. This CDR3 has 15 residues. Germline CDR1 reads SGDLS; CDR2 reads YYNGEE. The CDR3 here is CASSGNRANWHGYTF. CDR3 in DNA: TGTGCCAGCAGCGGCAACAGGGCTAATTGGCATGGCTACACCTTC.

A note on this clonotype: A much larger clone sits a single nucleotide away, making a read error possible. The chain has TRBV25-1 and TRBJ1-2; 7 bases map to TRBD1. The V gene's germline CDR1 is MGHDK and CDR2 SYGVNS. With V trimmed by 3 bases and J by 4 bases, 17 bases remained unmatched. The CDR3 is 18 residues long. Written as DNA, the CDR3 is TGTGCCAGCAGTGACAGCCTAGGACCCAGGGGGGGACGCTATGGCTACACCTTC. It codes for CASSDSLGPRGGRYGYTF.

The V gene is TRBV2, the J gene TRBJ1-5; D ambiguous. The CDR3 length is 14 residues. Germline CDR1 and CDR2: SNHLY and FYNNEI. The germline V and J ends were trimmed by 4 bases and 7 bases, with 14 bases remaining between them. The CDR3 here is CASSGESHGQPQHF. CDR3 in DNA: TGTGCCAGCAGTGGAGAGAGTCACGGGCAGCCCCAGCATTTT.

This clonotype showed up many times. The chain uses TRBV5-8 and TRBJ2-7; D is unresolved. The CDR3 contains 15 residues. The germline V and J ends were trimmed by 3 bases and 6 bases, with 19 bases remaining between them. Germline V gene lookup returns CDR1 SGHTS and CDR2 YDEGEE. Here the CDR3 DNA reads TGTGCCAGCAGCTACCACCTGATCCGAACTGGCGAGCAGTACTTC. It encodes CASSYHLIRTGEQYF.

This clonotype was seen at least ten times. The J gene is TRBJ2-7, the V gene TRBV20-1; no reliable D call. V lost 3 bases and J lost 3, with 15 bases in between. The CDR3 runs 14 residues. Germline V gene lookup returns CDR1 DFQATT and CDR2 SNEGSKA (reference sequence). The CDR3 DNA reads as TGCAGTGCTAGGGTGGGGTCAGCCTTCTACGAGCAGTACTTC. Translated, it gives CSARVGSAFYEQYF.

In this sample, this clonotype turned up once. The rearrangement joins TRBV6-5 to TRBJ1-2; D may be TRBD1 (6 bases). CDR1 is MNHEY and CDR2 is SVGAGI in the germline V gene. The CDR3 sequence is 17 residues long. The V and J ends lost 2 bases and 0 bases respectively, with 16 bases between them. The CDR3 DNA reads TGTGCCAGCAGTTACGCGGATACCAGGGGACCTAACTATGGCTACACCTTC. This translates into CASSYADTRGPNYGYTF.

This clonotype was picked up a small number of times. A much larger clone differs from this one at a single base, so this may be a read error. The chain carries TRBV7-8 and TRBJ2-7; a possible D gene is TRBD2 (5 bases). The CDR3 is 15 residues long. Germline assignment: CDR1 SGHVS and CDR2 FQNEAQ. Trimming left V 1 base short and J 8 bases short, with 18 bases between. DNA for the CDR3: TGTGCCAGCAGCTTAGGGCCGGGGATCTCCTGCAAGCAGTACTTC. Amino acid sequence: CASSLGPGISCKQYF.

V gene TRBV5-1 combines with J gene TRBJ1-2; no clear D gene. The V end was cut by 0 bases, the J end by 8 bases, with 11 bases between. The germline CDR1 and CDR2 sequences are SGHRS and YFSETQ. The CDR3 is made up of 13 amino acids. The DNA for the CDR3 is TGCGCCAGCAGCTTGGCCGGGCGGGGAGGCTACACCTTC. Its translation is CASSLAGRGGYTF.

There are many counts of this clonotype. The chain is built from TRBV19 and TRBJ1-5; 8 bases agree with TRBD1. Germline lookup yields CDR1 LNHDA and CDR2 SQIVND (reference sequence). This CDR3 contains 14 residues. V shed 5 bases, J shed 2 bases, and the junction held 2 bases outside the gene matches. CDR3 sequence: CASSGQGGNQPQHF. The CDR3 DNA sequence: TGTGCCAGTAGTGGACAGGGAGGCAATCAGCCCCAGCATTTT.

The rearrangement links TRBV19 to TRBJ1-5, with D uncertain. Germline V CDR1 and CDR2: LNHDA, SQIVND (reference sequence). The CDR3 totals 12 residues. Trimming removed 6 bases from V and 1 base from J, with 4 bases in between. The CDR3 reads CASRGSNQPQHF. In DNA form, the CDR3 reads TGTGCCAGTAGAGGAAGCAATCAGCCCCAGCATTTT.

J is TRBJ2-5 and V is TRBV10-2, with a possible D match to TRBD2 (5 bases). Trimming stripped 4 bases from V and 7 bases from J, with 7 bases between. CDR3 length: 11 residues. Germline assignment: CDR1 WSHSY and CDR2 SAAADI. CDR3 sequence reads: CASSVRGTQYF. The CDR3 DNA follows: TGCGCCAGCAGTGTACGGGGGACCCAGTACTTC.

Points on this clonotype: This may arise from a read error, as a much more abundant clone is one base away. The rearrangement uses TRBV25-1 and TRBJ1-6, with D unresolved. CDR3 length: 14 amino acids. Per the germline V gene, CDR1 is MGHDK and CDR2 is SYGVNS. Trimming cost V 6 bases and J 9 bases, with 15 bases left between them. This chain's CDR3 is CASSLAGASSPLHF. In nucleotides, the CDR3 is TGTGCCAGCAGCTTAGCGGGTGCAAGTTCACCCCTCCACTTT.

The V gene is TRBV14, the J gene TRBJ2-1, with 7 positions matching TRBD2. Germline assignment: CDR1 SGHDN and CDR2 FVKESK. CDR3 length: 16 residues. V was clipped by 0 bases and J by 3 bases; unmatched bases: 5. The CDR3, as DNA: TGTGCCAGCAGCCAAGATAGAGGCGGGGGCTACAATGAGCAGTTCTTC. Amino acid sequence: CASSQDRGGGYNEQFF.

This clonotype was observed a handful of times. The CDR3 region is CASSLRITNEKLFF. The CDR3 DNA follows: TGTGCCAGCAGCTTAAGGATCACTAATGAAAAACTGTTTTTT. The rearrangement joins TRBV7-2 to TRBJ1-4; no clear D gene. The germline V gene has CDR1 SGHTA and CDR2 FQGNSA. CDR3 length: 14 residues. The V gene lost 2 bases and the J gene lost 2 bases, with 6 bases spanning the gap.

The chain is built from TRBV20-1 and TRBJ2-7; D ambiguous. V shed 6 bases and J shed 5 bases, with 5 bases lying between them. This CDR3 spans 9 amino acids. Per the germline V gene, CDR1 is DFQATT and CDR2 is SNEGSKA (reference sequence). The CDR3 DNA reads TGCAGTGCCGGAGACGAGCAGTACTTC. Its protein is CSAGDEQYF.

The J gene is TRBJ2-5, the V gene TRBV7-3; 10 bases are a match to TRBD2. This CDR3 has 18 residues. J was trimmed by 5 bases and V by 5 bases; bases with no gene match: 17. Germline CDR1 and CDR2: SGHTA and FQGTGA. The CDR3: CASSPKVASGSERETQYF. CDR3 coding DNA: TGTGCCAGCAGCCCAAAGGTGGCTAGCGGGAGTGAGAGGGAGACCCAGTACTTC.

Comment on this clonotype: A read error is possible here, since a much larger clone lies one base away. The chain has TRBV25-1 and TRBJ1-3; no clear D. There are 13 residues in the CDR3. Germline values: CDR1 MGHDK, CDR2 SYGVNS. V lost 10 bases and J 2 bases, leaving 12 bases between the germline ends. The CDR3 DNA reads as TGTGCCACCTCGGCCGCTCCTGGAAACACCATATATTTT. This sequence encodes CATSAAPGNTIYF.

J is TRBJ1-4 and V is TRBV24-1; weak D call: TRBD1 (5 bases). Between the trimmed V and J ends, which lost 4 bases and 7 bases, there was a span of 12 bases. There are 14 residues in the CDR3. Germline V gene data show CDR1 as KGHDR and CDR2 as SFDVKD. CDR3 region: CATSEAGTGEKLFF. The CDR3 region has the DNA TGTGCCACCAGTGAAGCAGGGACGGGTGAAAAACTGTTTTTT.

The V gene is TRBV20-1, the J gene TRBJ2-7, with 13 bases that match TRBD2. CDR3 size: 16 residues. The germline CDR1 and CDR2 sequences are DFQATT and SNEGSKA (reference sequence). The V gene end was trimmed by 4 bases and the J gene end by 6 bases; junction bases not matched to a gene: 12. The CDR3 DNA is TGCAGTGCTAATCGACTAGCGGGGGGAGCAGGGACCGAGCAGTACTTC. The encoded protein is CSANRLAGGAGTEQYF.

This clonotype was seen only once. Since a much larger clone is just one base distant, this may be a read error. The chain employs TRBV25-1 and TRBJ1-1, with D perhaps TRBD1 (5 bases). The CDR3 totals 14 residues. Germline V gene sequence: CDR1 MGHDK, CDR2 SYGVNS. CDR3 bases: TGTGCCGGCAGTGAATACCGGGGCCGCACTGAAGCTTTCTTT. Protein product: CAGSEYRGRTEAFF.

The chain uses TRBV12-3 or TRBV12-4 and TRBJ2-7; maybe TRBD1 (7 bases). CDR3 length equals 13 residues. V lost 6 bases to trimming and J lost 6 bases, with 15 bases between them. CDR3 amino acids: CASRNAGGPEQYF. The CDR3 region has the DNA TGTGCCAGCAGGAACGCAGGGGGGCCCGAGCAGTACTTC.